This T cell receptor (beta chain) was sequenced during a study of T cell responses to AZD1222 COVID-19 vaccine. Study-level results: Close to half of spike-specific TCRs reportedly recognize unmutated variant regions. Mostly white British, mostly female donors; authors suggested clonal diversity may be underestimated. With dominance at 160-218 and 743-854, vaccine-associated CD4 TCRs spanned spike.

Note on this clone: Antigen: not known.

Germline CDR1 SGHTA, CDR2 FQGNSA. There are 16 residues in the CDR3. V lost 0 bases to trimming and J lost 2 bases, with 11 bases between them. Assay: immunoSEQ multiplex PCR; the TCRdb copy retains only in-frame clones and omits some. The data contain around 180,000 clones, 90% to 95% of them singletons. This TCR came from an adult who received the AZD1222 COVID-19 vaccine. The chain couples TRBV7-2 to TRBJ2-1; D tentatively fits TRBD1 or TRBD2 (6 bases each). The source material was peripheral blood, sampled 28 days after the second AZD1222 dose. CDR3 amino acids: CASSLAPGATYNEQFF. The CDR3 region has the DNA TGTGCCAGCAGCTTAGCGCCGGGGGCCACCTACAATGAGCAGTTCTTC.